This T cell receptor (beta chain) comes out of a study of PD-L1 blockade in urothelial cancer. Study as a whole: Each participant's history included 0 to 3 prior chemotherapy regimens. The median number of T cells present in blood samples was about 130,000.

Assay: immunoSEQ multiplex PCR; the TCRdb copy retains only in-frame clones and omits some. The sample contains about 39,000 clones, approximately 90% of which appear only once. This sample comprised PBMCs, obtained around atezolizumab (anti-PD-L1) treatment. The source of this sequence is a man between 60 and 75 years old with urothelial cancer.

The CDR3 DNA follows: TGTGCCAGCAGTGAAACAGGGTCGGACACTGAAGCTTTCTTT. This codes for CASSETGSDTEAFF. The rearrangement joins TRBV6-1 to TRBJ1-1; possible D gene TRBD1, 6 bases. V lost 2 bases and J 3 bases, leaving 10 bases between the germline ends. The length of the CDR3 is 14 residues. The germline CDR1 and CDR2 sequences are MNHNS and SASEGT.